The 12 T cell receptor beta chains below were found in one sample sequenced in a study of T cells in localized non-small cell lung cancer. The table came from immunoSEQ multiplex PCR; TCRdb's copy has only in-frame clones and leaves some out. Of some 30,000 clones in the sample, roughly 94% were seen once. This material consisted of peripheral blood, taken before any cancer treatment. The receptors shown here come from a woman aged 40-69 years with stage I lung adenocarcinoma.

This chain uses TRBV27 with TRBJ2-1; tentatively, D is TRBD1 (6 bases). The germline V and J ends were trimmed by 5 bases and 4 bases, with 9 bases remaining between them. Germline loops: CDR1 MNHEY, CDR2 SMNVEV (reference sequence). The CDR3 loop spans 13 amino acids. The CDR3 DNA reads TGTGCCAGCAGTCTAGGACAGTACAATGAGCAGTTCTTC. Amino acids: CASSLGQYNEQFF.

The gene calls are TRBV6-5 and TRBJ2-1; D remains ambiguous. The V gene's germline CDR1 is MNHEY and CDR2 SVGAGI. There are 15 residues in the CDR3. Trimming took 0 bases from V and 0 from J, leaving 6 bases between them. The CDR3 sequence: CASSYSGPSYNEQFF. The DNA of the CDR3 is TGTGCCAGCAGTTACTCAGGTCCCTCCTACAATGAGCAGTTCTTC.

This clone was seen just once. CDR3 region: CASSQDREGRTEQFF. The CDR3, as DNA: TGCGCCAGCAGCCAAGATCGGGAGGGCAGGACTGAGCAGTTCTTC. The rearrangement uses TRBV4-3 and TRBJ2-1; 8 bases agree with TRBD2. Germline CDR1 and CDR2: LGHNA and YSLEER. Trimming removed 0 bases from V and 9 bases from J; junction bases left unmatched: 7. This CDR3 comprises 15 residues.

The chain employs TRBV5-4 and TRBJ1-1; tentatively, D is TRBD1 (5 bases). CDR1 SGHNT and CDR2 YYREEE come from the germline V gene (reference sequence). The length of the CDR3 is 14 residues. Trimming took off 4 bases at V and 0 bases at J, with 10 bases between the two ends. The CDR3 spells CASSLGTMNTEAFF. The CDR3 bases are TGTGCCAGCAGCCTCGGGACGATGAACACTGAAGCTTTCTTT.

The rearrangement links TRBV27 to TRBJ2-1; D is uncertain. V lost 5 bases and J 3 bases, leaving 2 bases between the germline ends. CDR3 size: 11 residues. CDR1 and CDR2 from the germline V gene are MNHEY and SMNVEV (reference sequence). The CDR3, as DNA: TGTGCCAGCAGTCACTACAATGAGCAGTTCTTC. As protein: CASSHYNEQFF.

This rearrangement joins TRBV28 to TRBJ1-5; weak D call: TRBD1 (5 bases). Germline lookup yields CDR1 MDHEN and CDR2 SYDVKM. Trimming shortened V by 3 bases and J by 1 base, and 13 bases separated the two germline ends. CDR3 length: 16 amino acids. The DNA of the CDR3 is TGTGCCAGCAGTTTTTCTGGGGGGGTAAGCAATCAGCCCCAGCATTTT. Protein: CASSFSGGVSNQPQHF.

The chain employs TRBV2 and TRBJ2-1; TRBD2 aligns across 8 bases. Germline values: CDR1 SNHLY, CDR2 FYNNEI. V dropped 6 bases and J dropped 10; count of bases not matched to a gene: 2. CDR3 size: 11 residues. The CDR3 sequence: CASRVAGEQFF. CDR3 in DNA: TGTGCCAGCAGAGTAGCGGGAGAGCAGTTCTTC.

The chain is built from TRBV27 and TRBJ2-7; 8 nucleotides line up with TRBD1. The V gene's germline CDR1 is MNHEY and CDR2 SMNVEV (reference sequence). Germline trimming cut 3 bases from V and 2 bases from J; bases unmatched to any gene: 3. CDR3 length: 14 amino acids. CDR3 nucleotide sequence: TGTGCCAGCAGTTTTGAGGACAGGGCCTACGAGCAGTACTTC. Protein: CASSFEDRAYEQYF.

This clone was observed once. The chain employs TRBV18 and TRBJ2-3; possible D gene TRBD2, 5 bases. Germline assignment: CDR1 KGHSH and CDR2 LQKENI. V lost 1 base and J 4 bases, leaving 15 bases between the germline ends. CDR3 length: 16 residues. The CDR3 DNA follows: TGTGCCAGCTCACCACTGGTTACTAGTTCCCCAGATACGCAGTATTTT. This encodes CASSPLVTSSPDTQYF.

The rearrangement joins TRBV18 to TRBJ1-1; D is possibly TRBD1 (6 bases). The V and J ends lost 5 bases and 1 base respectively, with 14 bases between them. Germline V gives CDR1 KGHSH, CDR2 LQKENI. This CDR3 region has 15 residues. The CDR3 nucleotides read TGTGCCAGCTCAGCGGCGTCGGGGGCGAACACTGAAGCTTTCTTT. It is translated as CASSAASGANTEAFF.

The rearrangement links TRBV29-1 to TRBJ1-2, with TRBD1 identical over 8 bases. CDR1 and CDR2 from the germline V gene are SQVTM and ANQGSEA. V lost 5 bases and J lost 8; bases outside the gene matches: 7. The CDR3 has 12 residues. CDR3 nucleotide sequence: TGCAGCGTTCGTGCAGGGGGCGTCGGCTACACCTTC. Translating gives CSVRAGGVGYTF.

This sequence joins TRBV28 and TRBJ1-6, with TRBD1 as a possible D gene (5 bases). The V and J ends lost 6 bases and 10 bases respectively, with 22 bases between them. The CDR3 extends over 16 amino acids. The germline CDR1 and CDR2 sequences are MDHEN and SYDVKM. CDR3 coding DNA: TGTGCCAGCAGGCCCGGGACTACAACTAGCGGGTCACCCCTCCACTTT. Amino acids: CASRPGTTTSGSPLHF.